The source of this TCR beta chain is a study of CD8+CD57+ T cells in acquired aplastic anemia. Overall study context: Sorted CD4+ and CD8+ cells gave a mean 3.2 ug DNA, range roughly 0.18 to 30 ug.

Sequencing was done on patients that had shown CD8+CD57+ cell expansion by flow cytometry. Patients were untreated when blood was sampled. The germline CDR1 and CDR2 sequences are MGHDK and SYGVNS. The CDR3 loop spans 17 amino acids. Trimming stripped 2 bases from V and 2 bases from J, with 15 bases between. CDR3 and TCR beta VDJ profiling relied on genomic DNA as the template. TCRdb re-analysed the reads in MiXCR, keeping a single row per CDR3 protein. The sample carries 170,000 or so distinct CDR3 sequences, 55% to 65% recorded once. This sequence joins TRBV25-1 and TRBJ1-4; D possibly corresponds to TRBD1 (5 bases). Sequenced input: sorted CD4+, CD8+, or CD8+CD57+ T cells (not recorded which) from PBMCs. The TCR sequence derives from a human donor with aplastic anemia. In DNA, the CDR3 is TGTGCCAGCAGTGAAAGCTTTGGGGCATGGACTAATGAAAAACTGTTTTTT. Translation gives CASSESFGAWTNEKLFF.